A selection of T cell receptor beta chains follows, all from one sample in a study of cytomegalovirus exposure and HLA in healthy donors. Produced via immunoSEQ multiplex PCR; TCRdb's table is partial and in-frame only. The repertoire has some 170,000 clones, 84% of them found once; the top ten carry roughly 10%. Sequenced input: PBMCs. These receptors came from a young man in good health and CMV-seropositive. CDR3s include the opening cysteine and the closing phenylalanine or tryptophan. D genes are given only for firm matches. Clone size appears in some rows only: once, few, many, or a class for an expanded clone.

V	length	D	J	size	CDR3	DNA
TRBV9	14	.	TRBJ1-1	.	CASSVQPGGTEAFF	TGTGCCAGCAGCGTCCAACCGGGGGGTACTGAAGCTTTCTTT
TRBV6-6	15	.	TRBJ2-3	.	CASRDSPGRTDTQYF	TGTGCCAGCAGGGACAGCCCCGGACGCACAGATACGCAGTATTTT
TRBV7-9	15	.	TRBJ2-3	.	CASPNGESSTDTQYF	TGTGCCAGCCCCAACGGAGAGTCTAGCACAGATACGCAGTATTTT
TRBV7-7	14	.	TRBJ2-3	.	CASSRSGSTDTQYF	TGTGCTAGCAGCCGTAGCGGTAGCACAGATACGCAGTATTTT
TRBV6-1	14	TRBD1	TRBJ1-1	.	CASSRDRGNTEAFF	TGTGCCAGCAGTAGGGACAGGGGGAACACTGAAGCTTTCTTT
TRBV28	15	TRBD1	TRBJ2-7	few	CASSLLGDRDYEQYF	TGTGCCAGCAGTTTACTTGGGGACAGGGACTACGAGCAGTACTTC
TRBV29-1	13	.	TRBJ2-1	many	CSVESPSLDEQFF	TGCAGCGTTGAATCGCCTAGCCTCGATGAGCAGTTCTTC
TRBV6-1	15	.	TRBJ1-5	.	CASRPRGGEGQPQHF	TGTGCCAGCAGGCCTAGGGGAGGGGAGGGTCAGCCCCAGCATTTT
TRBV29-1	17	TRBD2	TRBJ2-7	once	CSVEGTSGPGGAYEQYF	TGCAGCGTTGAGGGGACTAGCGGGCCCGGGGGCGCCTACGAGCAGTACTTC
TRBV28	14	TRBD1	TRBJ2-7	.	CASSSPDRLGEQYF	TGTGCCAGCAGTTCGCCGGACAGGTTGGGCGAGCAGTACTTC
TRBV4-3	15	.	TRBJ1-2	.	CASSQAQRGGYGYTF	TGCGCCAGCAGCCAAGCCCAAAGGGGAGGGTATGGCTACACCTTC
TRBV28	14	TRBD1	TRBJ2-7	.	CASSSGTGGAAQYF	TGTGCCAGCAGTTCCGGGACAGGGGGCGCCGCGCAGTACTTC
TRBV7-2	14	.	TRBJ1-1	.	CASSLRDLVTEAFF	TGTGCCAGCAGCTTGCGGGACCTGGTCACAGAAGCTTTCTTT